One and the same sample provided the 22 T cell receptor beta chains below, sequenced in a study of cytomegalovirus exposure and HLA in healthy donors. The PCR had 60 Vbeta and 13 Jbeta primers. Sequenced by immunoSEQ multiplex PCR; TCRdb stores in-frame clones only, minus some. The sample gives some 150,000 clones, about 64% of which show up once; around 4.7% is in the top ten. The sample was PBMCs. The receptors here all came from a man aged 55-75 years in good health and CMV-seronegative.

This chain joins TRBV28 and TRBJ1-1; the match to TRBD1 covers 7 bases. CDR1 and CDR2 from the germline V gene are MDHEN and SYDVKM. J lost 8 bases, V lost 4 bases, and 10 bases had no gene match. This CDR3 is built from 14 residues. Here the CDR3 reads CASSSPGMTGEAFF. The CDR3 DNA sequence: TGTGCCAGCAGTTCACCCGGTATGACAGGGGAAGCTTTCTTT.

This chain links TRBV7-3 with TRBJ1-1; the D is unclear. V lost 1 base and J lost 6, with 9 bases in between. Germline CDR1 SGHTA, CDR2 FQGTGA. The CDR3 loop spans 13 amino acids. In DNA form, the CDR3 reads TGTGCCAGCAGCTTAAGCGGGGAAGCTGAAGCTTTCTTT. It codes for CASSLSGEAEAFF. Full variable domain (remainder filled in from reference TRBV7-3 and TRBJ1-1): GAGVSQTPSNKVTEKGKYVELRCDPISGHTALYWYRQSLGQGPEFLIYFQGTGAADDSGLPNDRFFAVRPEGSVSTLKIQRTERGDSAVYLCASSLSGEAEAFFGQGTRLTVV.

Here the CDR3 DNA reads TGTGCCAGCCGCGGAGCGGCCAATGGCTACACCTTC. It translates to CASRGAANGYTF. The chain links TRBV2 to TRBJ1-2; D gene ambiguous. Per germline, CDR1 SNHLY and CDR2 FYNNEI. Trimming shortened V by 8 bases and J by 6 bases, and 13 bases separated the two germline ends. The CDR3 is 12 residues long. Complete variable domain (other parts from reference TRBV2 and TRBJ1-2): EPEVTQTPSHQVTQMGQEVILRCVPISNHLYFYWYRQILGQKVEFLVSFYNNEISEKSEIFDDQFSVERPDGSNFTLKIRSTKLEDSAMYFCASRGAANGYTFGSGTRLTVV.

CDR3 amino acids: CAISESNLGGVGTDTQYF. The CDR3 coding sequence is TGTGCCATCAGTGAGTCGAACCTAGGAGGGGTGGGCACAGATACGCAGTATTTT. V is TRBV10-3 and J is TRBJ2-3; weak D call: TRBD2 (6 bases). The germline V gene has CDR1 ENHRY and CDR2 SYGVKD. The CDR3 is 18 amino acids. V was cut by 0 bases and J by 1 base, with 17 bases left in between.

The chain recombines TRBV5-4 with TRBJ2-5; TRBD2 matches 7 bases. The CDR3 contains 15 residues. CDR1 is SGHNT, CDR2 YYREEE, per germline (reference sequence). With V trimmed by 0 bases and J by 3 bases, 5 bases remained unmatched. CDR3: CASSLVGTTEETQYF. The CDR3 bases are TGTGCCAGCAGCTTGGTTGGGACTACCGAAGAGACCCAGTACTTC.

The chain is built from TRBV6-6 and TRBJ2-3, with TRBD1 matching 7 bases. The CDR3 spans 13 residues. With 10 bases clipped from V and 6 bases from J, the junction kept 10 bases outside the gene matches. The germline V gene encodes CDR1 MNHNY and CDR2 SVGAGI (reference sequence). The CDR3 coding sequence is TGTGCCACCAACGAGGGACAGACGGATACGCAGTATTTT. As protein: CATNEGQTDTQYF.

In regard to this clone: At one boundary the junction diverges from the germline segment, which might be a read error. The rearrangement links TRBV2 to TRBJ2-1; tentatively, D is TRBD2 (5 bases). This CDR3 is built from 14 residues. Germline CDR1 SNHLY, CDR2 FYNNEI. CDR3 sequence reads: CASRLTNSDNEQFF. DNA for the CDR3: TGTGCCAGCAGACTGACTAACTCCGACAATGAGCAGTTCTTC.

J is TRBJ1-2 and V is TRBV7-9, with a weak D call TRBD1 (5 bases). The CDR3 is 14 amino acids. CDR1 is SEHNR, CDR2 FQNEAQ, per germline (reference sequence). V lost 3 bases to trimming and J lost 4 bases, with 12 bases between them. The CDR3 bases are TGTGCCAGCAGCTTTGGGAAAGACAGCTATGGCTACACCTTC. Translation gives CASSFGKDSYGYTF. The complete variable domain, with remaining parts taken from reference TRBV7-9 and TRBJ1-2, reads DTGVSQNPRHKITKRGQNVTFRCDPISEHNRLYWYRQTLGQGPEFLTYFQNEAQLEKSRLLSDRFSAERPKGSFSTLEIQRTEQGDSAMYLCASSFGKDSYGYTFGSGTRLTVV.

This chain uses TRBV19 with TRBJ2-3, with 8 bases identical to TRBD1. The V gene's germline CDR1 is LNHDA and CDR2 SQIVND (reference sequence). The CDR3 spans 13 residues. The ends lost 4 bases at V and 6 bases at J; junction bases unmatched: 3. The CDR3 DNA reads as TGTGCCAGTAGTACCAGGGGGCGCGATACGCAGTATTTT. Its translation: CASSTRGRDTQYF.

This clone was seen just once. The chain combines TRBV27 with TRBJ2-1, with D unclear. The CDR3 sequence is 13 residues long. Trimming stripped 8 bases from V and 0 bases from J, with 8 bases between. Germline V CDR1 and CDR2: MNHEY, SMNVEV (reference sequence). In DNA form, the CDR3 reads TGTGCCAGCCGCCCCAGCTCCTACAATGAGCAGTTCTTC. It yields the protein CASRPSSYNEQFF.

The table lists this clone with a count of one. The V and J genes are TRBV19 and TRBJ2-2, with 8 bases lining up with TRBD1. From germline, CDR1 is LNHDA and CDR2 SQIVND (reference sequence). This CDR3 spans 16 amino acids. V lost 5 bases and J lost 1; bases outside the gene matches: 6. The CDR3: CASSSDGTGNTGELFF. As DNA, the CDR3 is TGTGCCAGTAGTTCGGACGGGACAGGGAACACCGGGGAGCTGTTTTTT.

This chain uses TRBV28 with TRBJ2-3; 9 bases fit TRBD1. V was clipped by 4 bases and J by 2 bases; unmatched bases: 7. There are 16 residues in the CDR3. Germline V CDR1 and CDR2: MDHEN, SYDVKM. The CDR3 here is CASSSLGQGTTDTQYF. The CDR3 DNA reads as TGTGCCAGCAGTTCCCTCGGACAGGGGACCACAGATACGCAGTATTTT.

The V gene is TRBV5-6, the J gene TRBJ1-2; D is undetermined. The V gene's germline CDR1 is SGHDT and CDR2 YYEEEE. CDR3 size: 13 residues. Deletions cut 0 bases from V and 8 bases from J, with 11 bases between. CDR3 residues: CASSLGQLKGYTF. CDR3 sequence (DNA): TGTGCCAGCAGCTTGGGGCAGTTGAAAGGCTACACCTTC.

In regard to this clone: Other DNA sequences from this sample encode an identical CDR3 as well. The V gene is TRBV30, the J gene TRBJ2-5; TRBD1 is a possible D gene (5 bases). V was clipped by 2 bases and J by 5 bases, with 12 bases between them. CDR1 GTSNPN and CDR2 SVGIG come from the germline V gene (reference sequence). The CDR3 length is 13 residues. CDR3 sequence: CAWSSSGLETQYF. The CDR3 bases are TGTGCCTGGAGTTCGTCAGGGTTGGAGACCCAGTACTTC.

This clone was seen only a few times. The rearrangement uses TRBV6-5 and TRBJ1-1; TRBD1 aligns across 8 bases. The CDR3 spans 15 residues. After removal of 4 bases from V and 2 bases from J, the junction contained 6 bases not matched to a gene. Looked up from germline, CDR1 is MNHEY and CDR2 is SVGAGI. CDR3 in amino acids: CASSFLPGGNTEAFF. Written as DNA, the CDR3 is TGTGCCAGCAGTTTCCTACCAGGGGGCAACACTGAAGCTTTCTTT.

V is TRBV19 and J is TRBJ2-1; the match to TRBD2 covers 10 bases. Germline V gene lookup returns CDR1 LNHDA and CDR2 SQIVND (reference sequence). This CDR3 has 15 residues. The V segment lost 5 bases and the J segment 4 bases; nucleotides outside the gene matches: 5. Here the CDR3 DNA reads TGTGCCAGTAGTCTTCGGACTAGCGGTTACAATGAGCAGTTCTTC. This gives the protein CASSLRTSGYNEQFF.

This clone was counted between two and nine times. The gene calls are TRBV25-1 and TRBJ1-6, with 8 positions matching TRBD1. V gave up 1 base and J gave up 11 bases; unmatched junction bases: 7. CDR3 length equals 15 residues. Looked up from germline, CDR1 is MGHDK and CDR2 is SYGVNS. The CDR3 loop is CASSESRGLGAPLHF. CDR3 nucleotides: TGTGCCAGCAGTGAATCCAGGGGGCTGGGGGCACCCCTCCACTTT.

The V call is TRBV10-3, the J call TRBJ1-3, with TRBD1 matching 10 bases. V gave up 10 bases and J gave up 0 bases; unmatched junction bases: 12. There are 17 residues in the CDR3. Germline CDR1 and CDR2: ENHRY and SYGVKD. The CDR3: CATSGQGIGGSGNTIYF. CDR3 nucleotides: TGTGCCACCTCGGGACAGGGGATTGGGGGCTCTGGAAACACCATATATTTT.

The CDR3 DNA follows: TGTGCCAGCAGCACCGGGACAGGGCTCGAGCAGTTCTTC. It is translated as CASSTGTGLEQFF. This chain joins TRBV2 and TRBJ2-1, with 9 positions matching TRBD1. The germline V gene has CDR1 SNHLY and CDR2 FYNNEI. CDR3 length equals 13 residues. V was pared by 6 bases and J by 10 bases, with 7 bases of the junction left unmatched.

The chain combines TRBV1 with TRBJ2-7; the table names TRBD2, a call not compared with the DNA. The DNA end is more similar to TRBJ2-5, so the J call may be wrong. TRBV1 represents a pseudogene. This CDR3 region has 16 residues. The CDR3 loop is CTSTPLLTSDQETQYF. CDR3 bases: TGCACCAGCACCCCTCTCCTAACTAGCGACCAAGAGACCCAGTACTTC.

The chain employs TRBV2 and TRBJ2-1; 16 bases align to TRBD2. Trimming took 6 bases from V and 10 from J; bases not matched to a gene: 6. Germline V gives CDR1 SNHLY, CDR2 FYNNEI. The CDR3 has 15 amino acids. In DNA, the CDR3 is TGTGCCAGCAGACCGGGACTAGCGGGAGGGGGGGAGCAGTTCTTC. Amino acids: CASRPGLAGGGEQFF.

Written as DNA, the CDR3 is TGTGCCAGCAGTGACTTGACTAGCGGGAAGTACTTC. Translating gives CASSDLTSGKYF. The chain is built from TRBV2 and TRBJ2-7, with 11 positions matching TRBD2. In germline, CDR1 is SNHLY, CDR2 FYNNEI. After removal of 3 bases from V and 11 bases from J, the junction contained 3 bases not matched to a gene. The CDR3 extends over 12 amino acids.